This TCR beta chain was recorded in a study of graft-versus-host responses after intestinal transplantation (TCRdb year 2021). About the full investigation: The transplants that recipients received were multivisceral, liver-intestinal, or isolated intestinal. All recipients received anti-thymocyte globulin induction followed by maintenance tacrolimus and steroids for approximately 3 years. After intestinal transplantation, graft-versus-host and host-versus-graft alloreactive T cell clones were followed in the graft, circulation and bone marrow using bulk TCR-beta CDR3 sequencing. Alloreactive clones were identified by sequencing pre-transplant mixed lymphocyte reaction products and comparing these products with unstimulated pre-transplant donor and recipient T cells. The cohort enrolled approximately 24 intestinal transplant recipients including one retransplant, and a few patients lacking pretransplant specimens were excluded. A peak of at least 4% donor T cells among recipient peripheral blood mononuclear cells was the definition used for donor T cell macrochimerism. Rather than being sequenced by the commercial service, samples from a few later patients were sequenced in-house on an Illumina MiSeq and processed with MiXCR.

Turning to this clone: What this receptor recognizes is not known. Base quality data are lacking; no much larger clone is found one base away.

From the germline V gene, CDR1 is WSHSY and CDR2 is SAAADI. Clipping removes 7 bases from V and 7 bases from J, with 6 as the unmatched junction base count. From the cysteine up to the phenylalanine, the CDR3 has a length of 15 residues. This entry keeps only the CDR3 DNA: 45 bases, framed from base 1. Library method: the immunoSEQ multiplex PCR assay. In most patients, genomic DNA was isolated using the Qiagen DNeasy Blood and Tissue Kit and sent frozen to Adaptive Biotechnologies for TCR sequencing. For most patients, high-throughput TCR-beta CDR3 sequencing of genomic DNA was performed by Adaptive Biotechnologies. The source study handled its data this way. Adaptive's ImmunoSEQ software supplied the TCR sequencing data for 15 to 20 patients, while MiXCR and VDJtools were used to process a few other patients. To correct CD4 versus CD8 sorting errors, sequences present in both subsets at a frequency ratio below 5:1 were removed. CDR3 nucleotide sequences shared between donor and recipient were removed because their origin could not be assigned. To count as alloreactive, a clone needed at least 2-fold expansion over unstimulated cells and a minimum CFSE-low frequency of 0.002% (template counts) or 0.001% (read counts). Clones detected in sequenced pre-transplant spleen, lymph node, or MLR CFSE-low populations of the donor or recipient were defined as mappable. Cumulative frequency of alloreactive clones was calculated as a percentage of all sequences weighted by copy number. What TCRdb holds here is the immuneACCESS table cut down to in-frame rearrangements. Part of the clones is not present; checked against another copy, under half of the missing clones reflect an unresolved V gene, and the others are unexplained. For V, J and clone size, that table is used; D and trimming come from the DNA. The sample table records about 100,000 clones; over 75% of these occur just once. Around 0.95% of the sample comes from the top ten.

Overall results and qualifications from the work: Conclusions were limited by the relatively low number and heterogeneity of intestinal transplant patients. In patients with donor T cell macrochimerism, the allografts had high GvH to HvG T cell clonal ratios. Early after transplant, peak levels of circulating GvH clones were associated with declines in HvG clones. GvH clones were detected in recipient bone marrow, and some of these GvH clones were observed earlier in ileal mucosa or blood, consistent with an intestinal mucosal origin.

What this sample's time point label stands for: cells obtained before transplantation from donor or recipient. CD3+CD4+ and CD3+CD8+ populations were FACS-sorted from unstimulated pre-transplant donor and recipient cells taken from spleen or lymph nodes. This receptor was identified in a human donor who was the organ donor for an intestinal transplant. This chain joins TRBV10-2 to TRBJ2-2; TRBD2 aligns with 13 central bases. Sequencing was performed on unstimulated CD4+ T cells sorted from spleen or lymph node cells, taken before transplant. The encoded CDR3 is CASTTSGGRGGELFF. The DNA reads as follows: TGCGCCAGCACGACTAGCGGGGGGCGGGGCGGGGAGCTGTTTTTT.